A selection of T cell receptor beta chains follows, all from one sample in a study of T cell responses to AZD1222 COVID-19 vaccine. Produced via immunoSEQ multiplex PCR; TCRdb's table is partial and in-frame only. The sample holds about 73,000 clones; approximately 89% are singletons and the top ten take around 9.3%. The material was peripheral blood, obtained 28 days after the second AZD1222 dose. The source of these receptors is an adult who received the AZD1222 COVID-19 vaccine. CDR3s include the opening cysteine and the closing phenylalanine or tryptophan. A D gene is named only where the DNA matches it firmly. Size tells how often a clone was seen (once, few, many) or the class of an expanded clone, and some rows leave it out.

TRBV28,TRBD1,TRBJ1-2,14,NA,TGTGCCAGCACCCCCCGGACAGGGGGATATGGCTACACCTTC,CASTPRTGGYGYTF
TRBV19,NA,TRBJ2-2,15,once,TGTGCCAGTAGTATAGCGGGAGCCCTAACCGGGGAGCTGTTTTTT,CASSIAGALTGELFF
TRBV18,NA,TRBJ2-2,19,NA,TGTGCCAGCTCACCTTGGGGTTTTGGGGGCGGGACTTTACACGGGGAGCTGTTTTTT,CASSPWGFGGGTLHGELFF
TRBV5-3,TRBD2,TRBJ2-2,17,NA,TGTGCCAGAAGCTTGCGACTAGCGGGAGATGGCACCGGGGAGCTGTTTTTT,CARSLRLAGDGTGELFF
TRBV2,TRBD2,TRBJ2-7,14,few,TGTGCCAGCAGTGAAAGTGCGGGGGTAGACGAGCAGTACTTC,CASSESAGVDEQYF
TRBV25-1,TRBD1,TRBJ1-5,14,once,TGTGCCAGCAGTGGGGGGACAGCTAATCAGCCCCAGCATTTT,CASSGGTANQPQHF
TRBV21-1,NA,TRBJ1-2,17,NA,TGTGCCAGCAGCAAAGCGCTGGCTGGGACAGGGGATCGTGGCTACACCTTC,CASSKALAGTGDRGYTF
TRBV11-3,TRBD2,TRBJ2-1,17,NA,TGTGCCAGCAGCTTATCTAGCGGAGCCAGCTCCTACAATGAGCAGTTCTTC,CASSLSSGASSYNEQFF
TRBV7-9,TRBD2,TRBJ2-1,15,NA,TGTGCCAGCAGCCGTCCGGGACTAGCGTACAATGAGCAGTTCTTC,CASSRPGLAYNEQFF
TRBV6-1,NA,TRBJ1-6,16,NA,TGTGCCAGCAGTGAAATGGACGGCTCCTATAATTCACCCCTCCACTTT,CASSEMDGSYNSPLHF
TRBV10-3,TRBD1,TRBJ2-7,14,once,TGTGCCATCAGTGAGGGGGACAGGTTCGACGAGCAGTACTTC,CAISEGDRFDEQYF
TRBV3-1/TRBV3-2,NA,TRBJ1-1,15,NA,TGTGCCAGCAGCCAAGATAGTCCCGGGGGCACTGAAGCTTTCTTT,CASSQDSPGGTEAFF
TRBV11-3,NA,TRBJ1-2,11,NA,TGTGCCAGCAGCCAATCTGGGACCGGCGCCTTC,CASSQSGTGAF
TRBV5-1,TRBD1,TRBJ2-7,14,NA,TGCGCCAGCAGCTCCCGGGACAGAGCCTACGAGCAGTACTTC,CASSSRDRAYEQYF
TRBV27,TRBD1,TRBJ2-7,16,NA,TGTGCCAGCAGTCAGAGACAGGGGCGAAGGTCCTACGAGCAGTACTTC,CASSQRQGRRSYEQYF
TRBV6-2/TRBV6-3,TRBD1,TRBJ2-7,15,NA,TGTGCCAGCAGTCCCAGACAGGGGATCTCCTACGAGCAGTACTTC,CASSPRQGISYEQYF
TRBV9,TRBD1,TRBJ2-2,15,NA,TGTGCCAGCAGCGTAGGGGGACAGGGCGCCGGGGAGCTGTTTTTT,CASSVGGQGAGELFF
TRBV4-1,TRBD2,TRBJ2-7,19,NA,TGCGCCAGCAGCCAAGATATCGCTAGCGGGGGGGCCGAAACCTACGAGCAGTACTTC,CASSQDIASGGAETYEQYF